This T cell receptor (beta chain) derives from a study of T-cell reconstitution after alpha-beta-depleted transplantation in children. Regarding the study as a whole: Where alpha-beta T cells came from about two months after transplant was reportedly several hundred expanded graft clones.

Preparing the TCRbeta library involved the use of unique molecular identifiers. TCRdb reprocessed the PCR reads via MiXCR and lists one record per CDR3 protein. The sample records around 270,000 distinct CDR3 sequences, around 9.1% being singletons. This clonotype was seen at least ten times. Its antigen remains unknown. CDR3 length: 15 residues. CDR1 is MDHEN and CDR2 is SYDVKM in the germline V gene. The V segment lost 5 bases and the J segment 1 base; nucleotides outside the gene matches: 5. This chain connects TRBV28 to TRBJ1-5; the match to TRBD1 covers 7 bases. The clonotype was recovered from a boy under two years old with acute myeloid leukemia, due to receive a stem cell transplant. The specimen comprised PBMCs, sampled before TCRalphabeta/CD19-depleted stem cell transplant. The CDR3 nucleotides are TGTGCCAGCAGTGGGACAGCGGGGAGCAATCAGCCCCAGCATTTT. Translation: CASSGTAGSNQPQHF.